The entry that follows covers one TCR beta chain sequence. The data are from a study of blood T cell repertoires in COVID-19. Study overall: Spain, Italy and the United States supplied samples that represented acute and convalescent COVID-19.

The CDR3 has 16 amino acids. The germline V gene encodes CDR1 SGHDT and CDR2 YYEEEE. V lost 4 bases, J lost 4 bases, and 6 bases stayed unmatched. Original methodology: How many nucleated cells were present was estimated from reference gene primer amplification. Measured with immunoSEQ multiplex PCR; TCRdb has only the in-frame clones, and not every one. V and J calls and clone size are copied from that table; D and trimming were computed from the DNA. Of over 200,000 clones listed, 88% are singletons. The clonotype originates from a woman aged 40 to 50 who had recovered from COVID-19. V usage is TRBV5-6 and J usage is TRBJ2-2, with TRBD2 matching over 11 bases. The sequenced material came from peripheral blood. The CDR3 loop is CASSPPGLAVTGELFF. The DNA for the CDR3 is TGTGCCAGCAGCCCTCCGGGACTAGCGGTCACCGGGGAGCTGTTTTTT. The full variable domain, with the rest looked up from reference TRBV5-6 and TRBJ2-2, is DAGVTQSPTHLIKTRGQQVTLRCSPKSGHDTVSWYQQALGQGPQFIFQYYEEEERQRGNFPDRFSGHQFPNYSSELNVNALLLGDSALYLCASSPPGLAVTGELFFGEGSRLTVL.